These 16 T cell receptor beta chains were all obtained from the same sample, sequenced in a study of cytomegalovirus exposure and HLA in healthy donors. A multiplex PCR was run with 60 Vbeta primers and 13 Jbeta primers. Produced via immunoSEQ multiplex PCR; TCRdb's table is partial and in-frame only. The sample lists fewer than 150,000 clones; over 75% were seen once. The sequencing sample was made of PBMCs. The receptors originated from a male donor in good health and CMV-seronegative.

This chain's CDR3 is CASSYGLGAQETQYF. The CDR3 DNA reads as TGTGCCAGCTCATACGGACTAGGGGCCCAAGAGACCCAGTACTTC. V is TRBV18 and J is TRBJ2-5; the match to TRBD2 covers 7 bases. Germline values: CDR1 KGHSH, CDR2 LQKENI. The CDR3 has 15 amino acids. V trimming: 5 bases; J trimming: 1 base; junction bases outside the gene matches: 7.

The chain carries TRBV7-9 and TRBJ2-7; D gene unclear. V gave up 2 bases and J gave up 7 bases, with 9 bases separating them. The V gene's germline CDR1 is SEHNR and CDR2 FQNEAQ (reference sequence). The CDR3 has 12 residues. CDR3 protein: CASSLINREQYF. DNA of the CDR3: TGTGCCAGCAGCTTAATAAACCGGGAGCAGTACTTC.

This chain connects TRBV5-4 to TRBJ1-6; perhaps TRBD1 as D (5 bases). Per the germline V gene, CDR1 is SGHNT and CDR2 is YYREEE (reference sequence). V was trimmed by 0 bases and J by 15 bases, leaving 10 bases between them. The CDR3 has 12 amino acids. CDR3: CASSLAGSVLHF. As DNA, the CDR3 is TGTGCCAGCAGCTTGGCAGGGTCCGTCCTCCACTTT.

The V call is TRBV12-5, the J call TRBJ2-2, with 8 bases fitting TRBD1. From germline, CDR1 is LGHNT and CDR2 FRNRAP. CDR3 length: 17 amino acids. V shed 1 base, J shed 6 bases, and the junction held 10 bases outside the gene matches. This chain's CDR3 is CASGLAVGDRSPGELFF. For the CDR3, the DNA is TGTGCTAGTGGTTTGGCCGTAGGGGACAGGTCTCCCGGGGAGCTGTTTTTT.

The V gene is TRBV5-5, the J gene TRBJ1-5; 8 bases match TRBD1. Losses at the gene ends were 0 bases for V and 7 bases for J; bases not matched to a gene: 6. Germline CDR1 SGHKS, CDR2 YYEKEE (reference sequence). CDR3 length: 15 amino acids. This chain's CDR3 is CASSLDPTGGQPQHF. CDR3 coding DNA: TGTGCCAGCAGCTTGGATCCTACAGGGGGGCAGCCCCAGCATTTT.

V gene TRBV7-6 combines with J gene TRBJ2-7, with 9 bases lining up with TRBD2. V shed 5 bases and J 3 bases; nucleotides not matched to a gene: 8. This CDR3 region has 15 residues. Germline CDR1 and CDR2: SGHVS and FNYEAQ. The CDR3 DNA reads as TGTGCCAGCAGCGCCATCCTTAGCGGGAGCTACGAGCAGTACTTC. Its protein product is CASSAILSGSYEQYF. Full variable domain (outside the CDR3, taken from reference TRBV7-6 and TRBJ2-7): GAGVSQSPRYKVTKRGQDVALRCDPISGHVSLYWYRQALGQGPEFLTYFNYEAQQDKSGLPNDRFSAERPEGSISTLTIQRTEQRDSAMYRCASSAILSGSYEQYFGPGTRLTVT.

The rearrangement joins TRBV10-3 to TRBJ2-5; 8 bases match TRBD2. Germline-derived CDR1 and CDR2 are ENHRY and SYGVKD. CDR3 length: 14 residues. J gave up 7 bases and V 2 bases, and 6 bases lay outside the gene matches. For the CDR3, the DNA is TGTGCCATCAGTGAGGTAGCGGGGCGGGGGACCCAGTACTTC. Translation gives CAISEVAGRGTQYF.

The gene calls are TRBV10-3 and TRBJ2-5; 7 bases are shared with TRBD2. The junction had 11 bases not matched to a gene; V was cut back by 6 bases and J by 4 bases. Germline loops: CDR1 ENHRY, CDR2 SYGVKD. The CDR3 covers 15 residues. The CDR3 loop reads CAIRASGPFGETQYF. In nucleotides, the CDR3 is TGTGCCATCAGGGCTAGCGGTCCGTTTGGAGAGACCCAGTACTTC.

The chain links TRBV29-1 to TRBJ1-3; TRBD1 might be the D (6 bases). In germline, CDR1 is SQVTM, CDR2 ANQGSEA. This CDR3 contains 13 residues. The germline V and J ends were trimmed by 4 bases and 1 base, with 8 bases remaining between them. The CDR3 DNA follows: TGCAGCGTTGTACAGGGATCTGGAAACACCATATATTTT. Protein: CSVVQGSGNTIYF. Together with reference TRBV29-1 and TRBJ1-3, the CDR3 gives the full variable domain: SAVISQKPSRDICQRGTSLTIQCQVDSQVTMMFWYRQQPGQSLTLIATANQGSEATYESGFVIDKFPISRPNLTFSTLTVSNMSPEDSSIYLCSVVQGSGNTIYFGEGSWLTVV.

This chain links TRBV18 with TRBJ1-4; no firm D call. This CDR3 has 16 residues. CDR1 is KGHSH and CDR2 is LQKENI in the germline V gene. Trimming removed 4 bases from V and 0 bases from J, with 12 bases in between. The CDR3 sequence: CASSRGPYTTNEKLFF. CDR3 bases: TGTGCCAGCTCACGCGGGCCATACACAACTAATGAAAAACTGTTTTTT.

The chain employs TRBV12-5 and TRBJ1-1; D may be TRBD1 (6 bases). V lost 5 bases and J lost 1, with 8 bases in between. Germline loops: CDR1 LGHNT, CDR2 FRNRAP. The CDR3 has 13 residues. The CDR3 DNA sequence: TGTGCTAGTGGTCAGGGGACGAACACTGAAGCTTTCTTT. Translated, it gives CASGQGTNTEAFF.

This chain links TRBV6-5 with TRBJ2-7; 9 positions match TRBD1. The CDR3 spans 12 residues. The junction had 7 bases not matched to a gene; V was cut back by 11 bases and J by 5 bases. The germline gives CDR1 MNHEY, CDR2 SVGAGI. The CDR3 spells CAAGTGFHEQYF. The CDR3, as DNA: TGTGCCGCCGGGACAGGGTTCCACGAGCAGTACTTC.

The chain carries TRBV7-2 and TRBJ1-3, with 7 bases identical to TRBD1. Germline trimming cut 0 bases from V and 5 bases from J; bases unmatched to any gene: 7. The CDR3 has 16 amino acids. The germline CDR1 and CDR2 sequences are SGHTA and FQGNSA. The CDR3, as DNA: TGTGCCAGCAGCTTAGCGCTAGGGGGCGAAAGAAACACCATATATTTT. Its translation is CASSLALGGERNTIYF. Full variable domain (missing parts from reference TRBV7-2 and TRBJ1-3): GAGVSQSPSNKVTEKGKDVELRCDPISGHTALYWYRQSLGQGLEFLIYFQGNSAPDKSGLPSDRFSAERTGGSVSTLTIQRTQQEDSAVYLCASSLALGGERNTIYFGEGSWLTVV.

The chain has TRBV19 and TRBJ1-3, with 8 bases lining up with TRBD1. In germline, CDR1 is LNHDA, CDR2 SQIVND (reference sequence). Unmatched junction bases numbered 12, after V lost 0 bases and J lost 2 bases. The CDR3 totals 19 residues. As DNA, the CDR3 is TGTGCCAGTAGTATAGAGTTCGGTCCGTCCAGGGGGCCTGGAAACACCATATATTTT. This encodes CASSIEFGPSRGPGNTIYF.

V gene TRBV5-1 combines with J gene TRBJ2-5; D might be TRBD2 (6 bases). The germline V gene has CDR1 SGHRS and CDR2 YFSETQ. Trimming removed 2 bases at V and 4 bases at J, with 12 bases between. The CDR3 is made up of 14 amino acids. The CDR3 nucleotides read TGCGCCAGCAGCTTCGGCGGGGAACCAGAGACCCAGTACTTC. It specifies CASSFGGEPETQYF.

J is TRBJ2-1 and V is TRBV7-8; TRBD2 matches 11 bases. The germline CDR1 and CDR2 sequences are SGHVS and FQNEAQ. The junction had 10 bases not matched to a gene; V was cut back by 5 bases and J by 10 bases. The CDR3 loop spans 15 amino acids. CDR3 sequence (DNA): TGTGCCAGCAGCCCCTGGGTAGCGGGAGGGCAAGAGCAGTTCTTC. Amino acids: CASSPWVAGGQEQFF.